The 2 T cell receptor beta chains below come from one sample, sequenced in a study of cytomegalovirus exposure and HLA in healthy donors. This table comes from immunoSEQ multiplex PCR, and its TCRdb copy is limited to in-frame clones, with some not included. The sample consists of 150,000 to 200,000 clones, approximately 81% of them appearing once. The sample comprised PBMCs. The receptors stem from a man aged 18 to 29 in good health and CMV-seropositive.

This clone was seen only once. The chain employs TRBV30 and TRBJ1-3; no clear D. This CDR3 is built from 14 residues. Germline V gives CDR1 GTSNPN, CDR2 SVGIG (reference sequence). The V end lost 1 base, the J end lost 0 bases, and 7 bases lay between the germline ends. CDR3 bases: TGTGCCTGGAGTGCGGGGATCTCTGGAAACACCATATATTTT. It codes for CAWSAGISGNTIYF. The complete variable domain, with remaining parts taken from reference TRBV30 and TRBJ1-3, reads SQTIHQWPATLVQPVGSPLSLECTVEGTSNPNLYWYRQAAGRGLQLLFYSVGIGQISSEVPQNLSASRPQDRQFILSSKKLLLSDSGFYLCAWSAGISGNTIYFGEGSWLTVV.

This clone was recorded a few times. V usage is TRBV29-1 and J usage is TRBJ1-1; D gene uncertain. The CDR3 runs to 11 residues. V lost 3 bases and J lost 2, with 4 bases in between. CDR1 is SQVTM and CDR2 is ANQGSEA in the germline V gene. The CDR3 loop is CSVEGNTEAFF. The CDR3 DNA reads as TGCAGCGTTGAGGGCAACACTGAAGCTTTCTTT.